The next 2 T cell receptor beta chains were all read from a single sample in a study of T cells in Graves' hyperthyroidism and ophthalmopathy (dated by TCRdb to between 2019 and 2020). The library was prepared using multiplex PCR. The sample was run on an Illumina HiSeq 2000. The TCR beta CDR3 regions were amplified from the RNA transcripts. The TCR CDR3 was subjected to a first round of RT-PCR using the HTBI primer set and the Qiagen OneStep RT-PCR kit. TCRdb ran its own pipeline on the public reads, namely fastp trimming at Q25 and MiXCR clone calling, and kept in-frame beta chains. Records with the same CDR3 protein are collapsed into one entry carrying the most frequent genes and DNA. The sample records about 360,000 distinct CDR3 sequences, around 14% of which are singletons. Of the sample, 9.2% falls within the top ten clones. The sequencing sample was made of blood. All receptors derive from a woman aged 18-30 years with Graves' hyperthyroidism.

This clonotype showed up many times. The chain links TRBV4-1 to TRBJ1-1; maybe TRBD1 (5 bases). CDR3 length equals 15 residues. Germline loops: CDR1 MGHRA, CDR2 YSYEKL. V lost 3 bases, J lost 2 bases, and 13 bases lay in between. The CDR3: CASSQPRQRNTEAFF. CDR3 nucleotide sequence: TGCGCCAGCAGCCAGCCACGACAGCGAAACACTGAAGCTTTCTTT.

This clonotype has a count of ten or more. The chain employs TRBV5-1 and TRBJ1-1; 7 bases match TRBD1. Germline V CDR1 and CDR2: SGHRS, YFSETQ. V shed 5 bases, J shed 5 bases, and the junction held 9 bases outside the gene matches. There are 14 residues in the CDR3. CDR3 region: CASSFDRVGTEAFF. The CDR3 nucleotides are TGCGCCAGCAGTTTTGACAGGGTGGGGACTGAAGCTTTCTTT.